This T cell receptor (beta chain) emerged from a study of control samples from healthy donors and cancer patients. V shed 8 bases and J shed 7 bases, with 21 bases lying between them. This CDR3 spans 14 amino acids. Germline V lookup: CDR1 SEHNR, CDR2 FQNEAQ (reference sequence). Generated by immunoSEQ multiplex PCR, the TCRdb table keeps only in-frame clones and is missing some. This table has about 130,000 clones, roughly 90% appearing once. The gene calls are TRBV7-9 and TRBJ2-7, with D perhaps matching TRBD1 or TRBD2 (6 bases each). Sequenced input: blood. The origin of this receptor is a man aged 18 to 29 in good health. CDR3 region: CASGRTGGAGEQYF. The CDR3, as DNA: TGTGCCAGCGGACGGACCGGGGGCGCGGGGGAGCAGTACTTC.